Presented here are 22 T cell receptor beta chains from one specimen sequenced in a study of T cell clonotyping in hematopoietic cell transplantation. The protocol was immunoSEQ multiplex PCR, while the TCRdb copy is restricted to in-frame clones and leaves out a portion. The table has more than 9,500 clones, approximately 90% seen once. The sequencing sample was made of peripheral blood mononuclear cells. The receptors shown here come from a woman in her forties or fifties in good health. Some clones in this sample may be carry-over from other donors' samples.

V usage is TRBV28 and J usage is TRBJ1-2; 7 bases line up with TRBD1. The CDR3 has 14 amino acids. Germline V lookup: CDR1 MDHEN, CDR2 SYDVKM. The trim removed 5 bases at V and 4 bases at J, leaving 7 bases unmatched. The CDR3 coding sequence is TGTGCCAGCAGTCCAGGGGGGGTACTCTATGGCTACACCTTC. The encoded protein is CASSPGGVLYGYTF.

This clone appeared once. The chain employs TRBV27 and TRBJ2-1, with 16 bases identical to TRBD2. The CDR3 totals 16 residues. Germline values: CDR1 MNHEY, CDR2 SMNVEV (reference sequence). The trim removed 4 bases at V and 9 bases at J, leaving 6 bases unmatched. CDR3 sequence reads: CASSSPGLAGGTEQFF. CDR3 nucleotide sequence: TGTGCCAGCAGTTCTCCGGGACTAGCGGGGGGGACTGAGCAGTTCTTC.

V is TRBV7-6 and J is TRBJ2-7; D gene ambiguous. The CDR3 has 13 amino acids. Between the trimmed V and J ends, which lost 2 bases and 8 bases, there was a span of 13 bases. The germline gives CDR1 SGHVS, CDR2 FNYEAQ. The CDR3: CASSLSRPEQQYF. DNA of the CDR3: TGTGCCAGCAGCTTAAGTCGTCCTGAGCAGCAGTACTTC.

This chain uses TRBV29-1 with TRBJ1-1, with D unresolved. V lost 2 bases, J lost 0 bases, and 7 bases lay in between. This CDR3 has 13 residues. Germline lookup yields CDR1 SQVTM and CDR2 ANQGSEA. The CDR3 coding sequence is TGCAGCGTTGAAATAGGGATGAACACTGAAGCTTTCTTT. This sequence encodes CSVEIGMNTEAFF.

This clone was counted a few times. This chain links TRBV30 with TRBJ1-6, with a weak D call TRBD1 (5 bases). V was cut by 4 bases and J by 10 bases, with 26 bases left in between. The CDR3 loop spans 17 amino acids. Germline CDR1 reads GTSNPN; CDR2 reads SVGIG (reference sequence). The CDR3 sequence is CAWTRSGFSGGGSPLHF. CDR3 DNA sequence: TGTGCCTGGACTCGCTCAGGGTTTTCGGGTGGAGGGTCACCCCTCCACTTT.

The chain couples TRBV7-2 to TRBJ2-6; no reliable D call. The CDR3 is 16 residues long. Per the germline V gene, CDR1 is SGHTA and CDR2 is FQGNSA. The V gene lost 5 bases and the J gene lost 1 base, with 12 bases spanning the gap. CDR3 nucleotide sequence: TGTGCCAGCAGCCTAATGCAGACGTCTGGGGCCAACGTCCTGACTTTC. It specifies CASSLMQTSGANVLTF.

CDR3 DNA sequence: TGTGCCAGCAGCGTAGCGAGTTCCTCGGAGGATTCACCCCTCCACTTT. It encodes CASSVASSSEDSPLHF. The V call is TRBV9, the J call TRBJ1-6; D ambiguous. Trimming cost V 0 bases and J 8 bases, with 15 bases left between them. The length of the CDR3 is 16 residues. From germline, CDR1 is SGDLS and CDR2 YYNGEE. Full variable domain (missing parts from reference TRBV9 and TRBJ1-6): DSGVTQTPKHLITATGQRVTLRCSPRSGDLSVYWYQQSLDQGLQFLIQYYNGEERAKGNILERFSAQQFPDLHSELNLSSLELGDSALYFCASSVASSSEDSPLHFGNGTRLTVT.

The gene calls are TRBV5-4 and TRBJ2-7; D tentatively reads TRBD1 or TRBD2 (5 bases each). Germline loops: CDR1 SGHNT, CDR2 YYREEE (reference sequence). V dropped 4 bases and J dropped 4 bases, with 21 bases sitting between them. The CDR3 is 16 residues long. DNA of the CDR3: TGTGCCAGCAGCAAACAAGGCGGGCAGGGAAGGTACGAGCAGTACTTC. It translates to CASSKQGGQGRYEQYF.

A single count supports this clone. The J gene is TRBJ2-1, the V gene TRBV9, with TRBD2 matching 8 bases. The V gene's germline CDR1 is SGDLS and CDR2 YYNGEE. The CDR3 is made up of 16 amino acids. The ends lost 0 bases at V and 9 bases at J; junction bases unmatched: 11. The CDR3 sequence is CASSVVGGLGRGEQFF. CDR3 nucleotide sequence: TGTGCCAGCAGCGTAGTAGGGGGACTAGGAAGGGGTGAGCAGTTCTTC.

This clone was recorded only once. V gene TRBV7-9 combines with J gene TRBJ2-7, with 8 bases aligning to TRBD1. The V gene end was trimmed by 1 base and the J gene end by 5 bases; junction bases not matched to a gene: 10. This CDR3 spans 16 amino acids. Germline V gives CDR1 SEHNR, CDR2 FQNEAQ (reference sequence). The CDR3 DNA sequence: TGTGCCAGCAGCTTAGTGGCGACAGGGGAGACCCACGAGCAGTACTTC. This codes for CASSLVATGETHEQYF.

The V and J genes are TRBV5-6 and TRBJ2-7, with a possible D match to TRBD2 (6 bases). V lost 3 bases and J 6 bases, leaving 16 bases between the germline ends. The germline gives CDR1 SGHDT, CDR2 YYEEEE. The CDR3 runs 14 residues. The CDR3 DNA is TGTGCCAGCAGCTCCGGGACTCCAAGGGTCGAGCAGTACTTC. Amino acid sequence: CASSSGTPRVEQYF.

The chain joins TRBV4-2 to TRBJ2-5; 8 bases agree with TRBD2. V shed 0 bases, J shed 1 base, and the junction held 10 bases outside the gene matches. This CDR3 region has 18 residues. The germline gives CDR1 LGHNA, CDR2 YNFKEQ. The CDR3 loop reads CASSQEIQAGAIQETQYF. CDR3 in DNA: TGTGCCAGCAGCCAAGAAATTCAAGCGGGAGCCATCCAAGAGACCCAGTACTTC.

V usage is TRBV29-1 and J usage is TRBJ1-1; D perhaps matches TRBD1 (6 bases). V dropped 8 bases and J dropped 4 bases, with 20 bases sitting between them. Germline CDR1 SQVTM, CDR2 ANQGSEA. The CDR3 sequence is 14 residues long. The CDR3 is CSSDLAGGGTEAFF. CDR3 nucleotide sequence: TGCAGCTCCGACCTGGCGGGGGGCGGCACTGAAGCTTTCTTT.

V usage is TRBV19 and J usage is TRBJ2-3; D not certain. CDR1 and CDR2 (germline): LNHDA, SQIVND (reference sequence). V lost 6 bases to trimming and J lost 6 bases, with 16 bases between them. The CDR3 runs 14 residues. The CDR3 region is CASSLGFAVDTQYF. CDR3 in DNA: TGTGCCAGTAGCTTGGGGTTTGCGGTTGATACGCAGTATTTT.

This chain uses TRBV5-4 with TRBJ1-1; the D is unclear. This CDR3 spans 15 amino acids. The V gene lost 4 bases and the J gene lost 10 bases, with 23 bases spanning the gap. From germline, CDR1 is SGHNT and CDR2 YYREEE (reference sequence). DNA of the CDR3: TGTGCCAGCAGCCGCGACCGGGTCGTAGACTTAGGAGCTTTCTTT. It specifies CASSRDRVVDLGAFF. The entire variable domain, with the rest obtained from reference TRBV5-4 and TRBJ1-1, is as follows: ETGVTQSPTHLIKTRGQQVTLRCSSQSGHNTVSWYQQALGQGPQFIFQYYREEENGRGNFPPRFSGLQFPNYSSELNVNALELDDSALYLCASSRDRVVDLGAFFGQGTRLTVV.

CDR3 in DNA: TGCGCCAGCAGCCAAGATAGCGGGGGCGTCTGGGATACGCAGTATTTT. Its translation is CASSQDSGGVWDTQYF. This rearrangement joins TRBV4-3 to TRBJ2-3; 9 nucleotides match TRBD2. The V gene end was trimmed by 0 bases and the J gene end by 6 bases; junction bases not matched to a gene: 7. CDR3 length equals 16 residues. The germline V gene encodes CDR1 LGHNA and CDR2 YSLEER.

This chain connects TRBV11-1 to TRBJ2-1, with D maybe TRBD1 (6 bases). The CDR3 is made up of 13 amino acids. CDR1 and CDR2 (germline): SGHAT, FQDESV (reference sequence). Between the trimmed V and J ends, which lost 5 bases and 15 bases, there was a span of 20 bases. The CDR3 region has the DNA TGTGCCAGCAGCCAGAGTGGGTGGGGGCATTGGTTCTTC. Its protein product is CASSQSGWGHWFF.

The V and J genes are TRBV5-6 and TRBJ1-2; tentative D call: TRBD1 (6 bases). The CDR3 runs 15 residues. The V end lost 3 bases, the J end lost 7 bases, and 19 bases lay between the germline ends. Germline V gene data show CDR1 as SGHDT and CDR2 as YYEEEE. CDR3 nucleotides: TGTGCCAGCAGCTCGGGACACCCTCGGGCGGTTGGCTACACCTTC. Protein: CASSSGHPRAVGYTF.

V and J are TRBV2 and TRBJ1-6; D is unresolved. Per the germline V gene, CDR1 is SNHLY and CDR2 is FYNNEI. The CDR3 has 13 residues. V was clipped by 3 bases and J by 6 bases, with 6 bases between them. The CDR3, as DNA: TGTGCCAGCAGTGACGGGCCTAATTCACCCCTCCACTTT. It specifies CASSDGPNSPLHF.

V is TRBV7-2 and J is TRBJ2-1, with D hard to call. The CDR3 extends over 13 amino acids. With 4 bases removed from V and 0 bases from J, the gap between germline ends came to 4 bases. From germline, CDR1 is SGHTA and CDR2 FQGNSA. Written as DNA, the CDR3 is TGTGCCAGCAGCTCCAGCTCCTACAATGAGCAGTTCTTC. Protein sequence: CASSSSSYNEQFF.

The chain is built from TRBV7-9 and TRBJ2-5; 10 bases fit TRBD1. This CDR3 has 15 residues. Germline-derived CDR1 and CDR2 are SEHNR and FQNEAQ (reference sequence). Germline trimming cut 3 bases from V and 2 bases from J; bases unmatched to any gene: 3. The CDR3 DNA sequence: TGTGCCAGCAGCTTTGGACAGGGGGTTCAAGAGACCCAGTACTTC. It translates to CASSFGQGVQETQYF.

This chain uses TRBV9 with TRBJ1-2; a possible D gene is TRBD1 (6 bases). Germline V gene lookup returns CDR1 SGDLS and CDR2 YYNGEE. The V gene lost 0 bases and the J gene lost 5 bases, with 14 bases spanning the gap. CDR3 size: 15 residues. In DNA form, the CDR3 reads TGTGCCAGCAGCGTAGAGGCCCAGGGGAATTATGGCTACACCTTC. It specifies CASSVEAQGNYGYTF.